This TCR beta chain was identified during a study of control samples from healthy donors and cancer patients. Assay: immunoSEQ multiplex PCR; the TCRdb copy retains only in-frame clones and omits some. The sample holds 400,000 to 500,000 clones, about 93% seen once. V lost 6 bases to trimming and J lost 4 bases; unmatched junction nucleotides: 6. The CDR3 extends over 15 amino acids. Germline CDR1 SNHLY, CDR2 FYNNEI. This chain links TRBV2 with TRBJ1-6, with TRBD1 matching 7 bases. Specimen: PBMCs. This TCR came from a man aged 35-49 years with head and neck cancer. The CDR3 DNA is TGTGCCAGCAGGAATCGGGACAGATATAATTCACCCCTCCACTTT. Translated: CASRNRDRYNSPLHF.